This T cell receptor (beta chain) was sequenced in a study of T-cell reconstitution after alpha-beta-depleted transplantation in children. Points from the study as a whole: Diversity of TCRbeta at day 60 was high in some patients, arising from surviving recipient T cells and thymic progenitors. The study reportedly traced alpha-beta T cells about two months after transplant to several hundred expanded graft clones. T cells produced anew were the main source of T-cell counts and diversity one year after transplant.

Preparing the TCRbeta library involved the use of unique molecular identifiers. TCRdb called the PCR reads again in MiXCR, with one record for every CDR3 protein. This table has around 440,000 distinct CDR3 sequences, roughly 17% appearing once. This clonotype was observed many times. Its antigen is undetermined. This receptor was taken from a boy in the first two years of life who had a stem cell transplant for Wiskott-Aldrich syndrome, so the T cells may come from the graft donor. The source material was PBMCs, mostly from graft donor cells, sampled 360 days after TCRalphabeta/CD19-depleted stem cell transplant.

This CDR3 reads CSARTLDTQYF. In DNA form, the CDR3 reads TGCAGTGCTAGGACTCTTGATACGCAGTATTTT. The chain links TRBV20-1 to TRBJ2-3; D not certain. V was pared by 3 bases and J by 6 bases, with 7 bases between. This CDR3 is 11 amino acids long. The germline V gene encodes CDR1 DFQATT and CDR2 SNEGSKA (reference sequence).